Shown below are 29 T cell receptor beta chains from a single sample sequenced in a study of cytomegalovirus exposure and HLA in healthy donors. PCR involved 60 Vbeta and 13 Jbeta primers. TCRdb's copy holds only in-frame clones and misses some; the assay was immunoSEQ multiplex PCR. The data show around 200,000 clones, 60% to 80% seen once. Sequenced sample: PBMCs. The receptors stem from a man aged 18 to 35 in good health and CMV-seronegative.

The chain joins TRBV7-3 to TRBJ1-5, with D unresolved. V was shortened by 0 bases and J by 5 bases, with 5 bases between the two germline ends. Germline V lookup: CDR1 SGHTA, CDR2 FQGTGA. This CDR3 is built from 13 residues. This CDR3 is CASSLTEDQPQHF. DNA for the CDR3: TGTGCCAGCAGCTTAACGGAGGATCAGCCCCAGCATTTT. Full variable domain (remainder filled in from reference TRBV7-3 and TRBJ1-5): GAGVSQTPSNKVTEKGKYVELRCDPISGHTALYWYRQSLGQGPEFLIYFQGTGAADDSGLPNDRFFAVRPEGSVSTLKIQRTERGDSAVYLCASSLTEDQPQHFGDGTRLSIL.

The V gene is TRBV7-3, the J gene TRBJ2-3, with D possibly being TRBD2 (5 bases). The CDR3 totals 14 residues. CDR1 and CDR2 from the germline V gene are SGHTA and FQGTGA. V lost 3 bases, J lost 3 bases, and 10 bases lay in between. The CDR3 coding sequence is TGTGCCAGCAGCTTCGGCACTAGAACAGATACGCAGTATTTT. Protein product: CASSFGTRTDTQYF.

The sample holds one count of this clone. The gene calls are TRBV29-1 and TRBJ1-1; tentative D call: TRBD1 (5 bases). CDR1 and CDR2 (germline): SQVTM, ANQGSEA. The CDR3 covers 15 residues. V was cut by 4 bases and J by 4 bases, with 19 bases left in between. CDR3 amino acids: CSVAGVPSEITEAFF. CDR3 bases: TGCAGCGTTGCGGGGGTCCCTTCAGAGATCACTGAAGCTTTCTTT.

The genes are TRBV28 and TRBJ2-2; 9 bases match TRBD1. With 6 bases clipped from V and 6 bases from J, the junction kept 5 bases outside the gene matches. Germline V CDR1 and CDR2: MDHEN, SYDVKM. The CDR3 totals 14 residues. The CDR3 is CASRPGQGSGELFF. CDR3 nucleotides: TGTGCCAGCAGACCGGGACAGGGATCCGGGGAGCTGTTTTTT.

The V gene is TRBV15, the J gene TRBJ2-7; TRBD1 agrees at 9 bases. After removal of 0 bases from V and 7 bases from J, the junction contained 7 bases not matched to a gene. The CDR3 is 15 amino acids. Germline loops: CDR1 LNHNV, CDR2 YYDKDF (reference sequence). CDR3 nucleotide sequence: TGTGCCACCAGCAGAGATACCGGGACAGGGCGTGAGCAGTACTTC. It encodes CATSRDTGTGREQYF.

The V gene is TRBV4-3, the J gene TRBJ1-5; D is ambiguous. Deletions cut 0 bases from V and 4 bases from J, with 7 bases between. The CDR3 is 14 residues long. In germline, CDR1 is LGHNA, CDR2 YSLEER. The CDR3 reads CASSQERGNQPQHF. CDR3 in DNA: TGCGCCAGCAGCCAAGAACGAGGGAATCAGCCCCAGCATTTT.

The V call is TRBV7-6, the J call TRBJ1-5; D unresolved. CDR3 length equals 18 residues. The V gene lost 5 bases and the J gene lost 0 bases, with 20 bases spanning the gap. Germline CDR1 is SGHVS and CDR2 is FNYEAQ. The CDR3: CASSVGLADSYSNQPQHF. CDR3 in DNA: TGTGCCAGCAGCGTTGGACTCGCGGATTCATATAGCAATCAGCCCCAGCATTTT.

Concerning this clone: Germline and junction disagree at one end, which may indicate a read error. The V and J genes are TRBV7-9 and TRBJ1-3, with D perhaps matching TRBD1 (6 bases). The V gene's germline CDR1 is SEHNR and CDR2 FQNEAQ (reference sequence). The CDR3 is 17 residues long. This CDR3 reads CSSSPNRDRYSGNTIYF. The CDR3 nucleotides are TGTTCCAGCAGCCCAAACAGAGACAGGTACTCTGGAAACACCATATATTTT.

V gene TRBV19 combines with J gene TRBJ2-3; 13 bases align to TRBD2. In germline, CDR1 is LNHDA, CDR2 SQIVND (reference sequence). J lost 3 bases, V lost 3 bases, and 3 bases had no gene match. The CDR3 covers 16 residues. The CDR3 spells CASSIQGLAGTDTQYF. The CDR3 DNA reads TGTGCCAGTAGTATTCAGGGACTAGCGGGGACAGATACGCAGTATTTT.

The rearrangement links TRBV7-8 to TRBJ2-2; TRBD2 matches at 11 bases. This CDR3 spans 16 amino acids. Germline V CDR1 and CDR2: SGHVS, FQNEAQ. V was clipped by 6 bases and J by 6 bases; unmatched bases: 9. CDR3 loop: CASRTIAGGIPGELFF. In nucleotides, the CDR3 is TGTGCCAGCAGGACAATAGCGGGGGGGATACCCGGGGAGCTGTTTTTT.

V is TRBV6-4 and J is TRBJ2-1; the D gene is possibly TRBD2 (6 bases). V lost 4 bases to trimming and J lost 7 bases, with 14 bases between them. The CDR3 extends over 14 amino acids. In germline, CDR1 is MRHNA, CDR2 SNTAGT. CDR3 sequence: CASSVFGGRNEQFF. CDR3 DNA: TGTGCCAGCAGTGTGTTTGGGGGGAGAAATGAGCAGTTCTTC.

As concerns this clone: With a much larger clone just one base away, this may be a read error. This sequence joins TRBV11-3 and TRBJ2-5; 7 nucleotides line up with TRBD1. The end of the DNA aligns better with TRBJ2-7, so the J call may be wrong. There are 12 residues in the CDR3. Germline values: CDR1 SGHNT, CDR2 YENEEA. The CDR3, as DNA: TGTGCCAGCAGCCGGGACAGCTACGAGCAGTACTTC. It codes for CASSRDSYEQYF.

For the CDR3, the DNA is TGTGCCAGCAGCGGATCAGGGGGCGCAGACTATGGCTACACCTTC. It specifies CASSGSGGADYGYTF. The V and J genes are TRBV9 and TRBJ1-2; TRBD1 matches 8 bases. The CDR3 consists of 15 residues. Per the germline V gene, CDR1 is SGDLS and CDR2 is YYNGEE. J gave up 3 bases and V 3 bases, and 7 bases lay outside the gene matches.

J is TRBJ2-2 and V is TRBV9, with 8 nucleotides matching TRBD2. The CDR3 runs to 16 residues. The ends lost 0 bases at V and 6 bases at J; junction bases unmatched: 7. Germline assignment: CDR1 SGDLS and CDR2 YYNGEE. The CDR3 reads CASSVDPAGVSGELFF. The CDR3 DNA follows: TGTGCCAGCAGCGTAGATCCAGCGGGAGTCTCCGGGGAGCTGTTTTTT.

This chain links TRBV25-1 with TRBJ2-7, with 8 bases matching TRBD1. The length of the CDR3 is 15 residues. Germline CDR1 is MGHDK and CDR2 is SYGVNS. V gave up 2 bases and J gave up 1 base; unmatched junction bases: 4. CDR3 DNA: TGTGCCAGCAGTGAACCCGGGGACAGGTCCTACGAGCAGTACTTC. This sequence encodes CASSEPGDRSYEQYF.

This clone was counted only a few times. This rearrangement joins TRBV9 to TRBJ2-1; D perhaps matches TRBD1 (6 bases). Trimming stripped 0 bases from V and 3 bases from J, with 25 bases between. Germline values: CDR1 SGDLS, CDR2 YYNGEE. The CDR3 extends over 20 amino acids. The CDR3 loop reads CASSVAFARGSPHYYNEQFF. In DNA, the CDR3 is TGTGCCAGCAGCGTAGCTTTTGCCAGGGGTTCCCCCCACTACTACAATGAGCAGTTCTTC.

This clone was detected only once. The chain has TRBV7-2 and TRBJ1-2; the match to TRBD1 covers 10 bases. The CDR3 is 15 amino acids. V lost 4 bases to trimming and J lost 6 bases; unmatched junction nucleotides: 8. Per germline, CDR1 SGHTA and CDR2 FQGNSA. CDR3 in amino acids: CASSSRTGGPDGYTF. The CDR3 nucleotides are TGTGCCAGCAGCTCCAGGACAGGGGGGCCCGATGGCTACACCTTC.

The chain's CDR3 is CASQAGADTQYF. Here the CDR3 DNA reads TGCGCCAGCCAAGCGGGGGCCGATACGCAGTATTTT. The rearrangement links TRBV5-1 to TRBJ2-3; 8 nucleotides line up with TRBD2. The CDR3 contains 12 residues. The V segment lost 7 bases and the J segment 6 bases; nucleotides outside the gene matches: 4. The germline gives CDR1 SGHRS, CDR2 YFSETQ.

This clone was seen a single time. V gene TRBV28 combines with J gene TRBJ2-3; 7 bases fit TRBD1. This CDR3 is built from 18 residues. The V and J ends lost 1 base and 7 bases, in that order; junction bases with no gene match: 17. Germline V gene lookup returns CDR1 MDHEN and CDR2 SYDVKM. The CDR3 DNA sequence: TGTGCCAGCAGTTTATTTCCAATACAGGGGACGGCAGGAAATACGCAGTATTTT. Translating gives CASSLFPIQGTAGNTQYF.

The V gene is TRBV5-1, the J gene TRBJ2-1; 12 nucleotides line up with TRBD2. Germline loops: CDR1 SGHRS, CDR2 YFSETQ. This CDR3 comprises 16 residues. Trimming removed 5 bases from V and 7 bases from J; junction bases left unmatched: 10. The chain's CDR3 is CASSSGLAGKGNEQFF. DNA of the CDR3: TGCGCCAGCAGTTCCGGACTAGCGGGAAAAGGGAATGAGCAGTTCTTC. The complete variable domain, with remaining parts taken from reference TRBV5-1 and TRBJ2-1, reads KAGVTQTPRYLIKTRGQQVTLSCSPISGHRSVSWYQQTPGQGLQFLFEYFSETQRNKGNFPGRFSGRQFSNSRSEMNVSTLELGDSALYLCASSSGLAGKGNEQFFGPGTRLTVL.

This clone appeared once. CDR3 sequence reads: CASSPEGTSGKGSTDTQYF. The CDR3 DNA is TGTGCCAGCAGCCCGGAAGGGACTAGCGGGAAGGGGAGCACAGATACGCAGTATTTT. This chain connects TRBV5-6 to TRBJ2-3, with 13 nucleotides matching TRBD2. Germline V gene lookup returns CDR1 SGHDT and CDR2 YYEEEE. The V and J ends lost 4 bases and 0 bases, in that order; junction bases with no gene match: 11. The CDR3 runs 19 residues.

The chain carries TRBV29-1 and TRBJ2-1; 13 bases match TRBD2. Germline CDR1 SQVTM, CDR2 ANQGSEA. V lost 4 bases and J lost 9; bases outside the gene matches: 3. The CDR3 loop spans 13 amino acids. The CDR3 DNA follows: TGCAGCGTTGGGACTAGCGGGGGAGGTGAGCAGTTCTTC. It yields the protein CSVGTSGGGEQFF.

The genes are TRBV19 and TRBJ1-5, with TRBD1 identical over 9 bases. The CDR3 is made up of 15 amino acids. V was pared by 6 bases and J by 2 bases, with 5 bases of the junction left unmatched. Germline-derived CDR1 and CDR2 are LNHDA and SQIVND (reference sequence). In DNA form, the CDR3 reads TGTGCCAGTAGAGAAACAGGGGGCCGCAATCAGCCCCAGCATTTT. Encoded protein: CASRETGGRNQPQHF.

Of note for this clone: The sample has other DNA sequences that encode this CDR3 too. The chain combines TRBV28 with TRBJ1-1; 7 bases agree with TRBD1. Germline V gene sequence: CDR1 MDHEN, CDR2 SYDVKM. The trim removed 6 bases at V and 0 bases at J, leaving 4 bases unmatched. The CDR3 contains 14 residues. The CDR3 coding sequence is TGTGCCAGCAGAACAGGGGATCTGAACACTGAAGCTTTCTTT. It specifies CASRTGDLNTEAFF.

V and J are TRBV7-9 and TRBJ1-3; D is unclear. CDR1 and CDR2 from the germline V gene are SEHNR and FQNEAQ (reference sequence). V was shortened by 5 bases and J by 0 bases, with 11 bases between the two germline ends. CDR3 length equals 15 residues. CDR3 region: CASSALPLSGNTIYF. Written as DNA, the CDR3 is TGTGCCAGCAGCGCCCTACCGCTCTCTGGAAACACCATATATTTT. The full variable domain, in which reference TRBV7-9 and TRBJ1-3 provide the parts outside the CDR3, is DTGVSQNPRHKITKRGQNVTFRCDPISEHNRLYWYRQTLGQGPEFLTYFQNEAQLEKSRLLSDRFSAERPKGSFSTLEIQRTEQGDSAMYLCASSALPLSGNTIYFGEGSWLTVV.

The rearrangement uses TRBV18 and TRBJ2-7; D is ambiguous. V was clipped by 1 base and J by 6 bases, with 13 bases between them. This CDR3 spans 14 amino acids. Looked up from germline, CDR1 is KGHSH and CDR2 is LQKENI. CDR3 loop: CASSPRDTTAEQYF. The CDR3 nucleotides are TGTGCCAGCTCACCACGAGACACAACGGCCGAGCAGTACTTC.

V and J are TRBV12-5 and TRBJ1-1; D may be TRBD1 (6 bases). V was cut by 6 bases and J by 0 bases, with 11 bases left in between. This CDR3 is built from 14 residues. From germline, CDR1 is LGHNT and CDR2 FRNRAP. This chain's CDR3 is CASGPGQLNTEAFF. CDR3 in DNA: TGTGCTAGTGGACCAGGACAGTTGAACACTGAAGCTTTCTTT.

This clone has only a few counts. The genes are TRBV11-3 and TRBJ2-3; D perhaps matches TRBD1 (6 bases). Looked up from germline, CDR1 is SGHNT and CDR2 is YENEEA. The CDR3 contains 14 residues. V lost 4 bases, J lost 4 bases, and 12 bases lay in between. The chain's CDR3 is CASSSQGISDTQYF. CDR3 nucleotide sequence: TGTGCCAGCAGCTCCCAGGGGATTTCAGATACGCAGTATTTT.

This chain joins TRBV19 and TRBJ1-5; 10 nucleotides line up with TRBD1. Germline values: CDR1 LNHDA, CDR2 SQIVND (reference sequence). J gave up 7 bases and V 7 bases, and 10 bases lay outside the gene matches. The CDR3 is made up of 15 amino acids. The CDR3 loop is CASIGTGDEGQPQHF. DNA of the CDR3: TGTGCCAGTATTGGGACAGGGGATGAGGGGCAGCCCCAGCATTTT.